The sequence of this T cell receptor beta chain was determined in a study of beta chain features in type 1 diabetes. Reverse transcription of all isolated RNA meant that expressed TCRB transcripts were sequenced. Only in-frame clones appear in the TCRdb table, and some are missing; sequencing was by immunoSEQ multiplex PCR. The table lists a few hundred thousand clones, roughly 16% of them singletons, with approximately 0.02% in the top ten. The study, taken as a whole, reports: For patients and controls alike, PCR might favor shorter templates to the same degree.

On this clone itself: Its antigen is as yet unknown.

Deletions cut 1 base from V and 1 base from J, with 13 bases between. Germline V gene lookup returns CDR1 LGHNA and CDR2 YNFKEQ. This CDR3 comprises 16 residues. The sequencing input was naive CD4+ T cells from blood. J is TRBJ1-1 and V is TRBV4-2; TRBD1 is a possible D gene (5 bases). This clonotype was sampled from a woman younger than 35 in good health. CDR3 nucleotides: TGTGCCAGCAGCCAAGTATCAAGGAGGGGGAACACTGAAGCTTTCTTT. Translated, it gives CASSQVSRRGNTEAFF.